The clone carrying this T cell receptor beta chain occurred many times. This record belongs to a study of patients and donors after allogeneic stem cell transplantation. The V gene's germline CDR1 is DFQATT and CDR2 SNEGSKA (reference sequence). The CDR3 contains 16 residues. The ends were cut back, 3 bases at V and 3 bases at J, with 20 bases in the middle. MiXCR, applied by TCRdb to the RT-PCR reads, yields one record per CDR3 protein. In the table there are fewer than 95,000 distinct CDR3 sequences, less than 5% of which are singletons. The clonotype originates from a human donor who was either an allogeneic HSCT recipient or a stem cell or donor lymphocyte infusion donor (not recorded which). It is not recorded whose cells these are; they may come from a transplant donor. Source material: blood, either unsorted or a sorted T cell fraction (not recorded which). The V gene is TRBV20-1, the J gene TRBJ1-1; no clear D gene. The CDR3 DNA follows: TGCAGTGCTAGGCCCCGGATGGCGGGCGGGGACACTGAAGCTTTCTTT. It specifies CSARPRMAGGDTEAFF.